What follows describes a single T cell receptor (beta chain). The data derive from a study of blood T cell repertoires in COVID-19. Study-wide context: Italy, Spain and the United States were the sources of the convalescent and acute COVID-19 samples.

Some clones are missing from TCRdb's copy, which holds only in-frame ones; the method was immunoSEQ multiplex PCR. The table lists about 59,000 clones, 70% to 85% of them singletons. Sequencing was performed on peripheral blood. This TCR came from a man aged 55 to 69 with acute or convalescent COVID-19.

CDR3 nucleotides: TGTGCCTGGTGGGGAAGGGGGCGCGGTGAAAAACTGTTTTTT. It translates to CAWWGRGRGEKLFF. V usage is TRBV30 and J usage is TRBJ1-4; 7 bases fit TRBD1. The CDR3 consists of 14 residues. Per germline, CDR1 GTSNPN and CDR2 SVGIG (reference sequence). J gave up 7 bases and V 5 bases, and 10 bases lay outside the gene matches.